The rows below give T cell receptor beta chains drawn from one sample of a study of B cell selection in AIRE deficiency. Only in-frame clones appear in the TCRdb table, and some are missing; sequencing was by immunoSEQ multiplex PCR. The table lists about 26,000 clones, 80% to 95% of them singletons. Sequencing used CD4+CD25+ Tregs sorted from PBMCs. These TCRs come from a human donor in good health. Each CDR3 is given with its conserved first and last residue. The D gene is left open where the match is weak. Clone sizes are given selectively: once, few, many, or a class where the clone is expanded.

TRBJ1-5	TRBV28	few	-	CASRVGNQPQHF	TGTGCCAGCAGGGTCGGTAATCAGCCCCAGCATTTT
TRBJ1-1	TRBV11-2	-	TRBD1	CASSFYPGQGNTEAFF	TGTGCCAGCAGCTTTTACCCGGGACAGGGGAACACTGAAGCTTTCTTT
TRBJ2-7	TRBV9	-	-	CASSVSTNTYEQYF	TGTGCCAGCAGCGTATCCACAAACACCTACGAGCAGTACTTC
TRBJ1-2	TRBV13	once	-	CASSVGSGSRGYTF	TGTGCCAGCAGCGTAGGCTCAGGGAGTCGCGGCTACACCTTC
TRBJ2-2	TRBV11-2	-	-	CASSFLFGAEYTGELFF	TGTGCCAGCAGCTTCCTTTTCGGGGCAGAATACACCGGGGAGCTGTTTTTT
TRBJ1-2	TRBV7-2	-	-	CASSLTGTKGYTF	TGTGCCAGCAGTTTGACCGGGACGAAAGGCTACACCTTC
TRBJ2-5	TRBV6-6	-	-	CASSYSGQGKETQYF	TGTGCCAGCAGTTACTCGGGGCAGGGGAAAGAGACCCAGTACTTC
TRBJ2-2	TRBV2	-	-	CASSVSDTGELFF	TGTGCCAGCAGTGTTTCGGACACCGGGGAGCTGTTTTTT
TRBJ1-2	TRBV2	-	-	CASSELSYGYTF	TGTGCCAGCAGTGAATTGAGCTATGGCTACACCTTC
TRBJ2-5	TRBV6-5	-	-	CASSYSTLLVGTQYF	TGTGCCAGCAGTTACTCGACCTTGCTAGTCGGGACCCAGTACTTC
TRBJ2-5	TRBV5-6	-	TRBD2	CASSSVGLAGEETQYF	TGTGCCAGCAGCTCAGTGGGACTAGCGGGGGAAGAGACCCAGTACTTC
TRBJ2-7	TRBV7-2	-	-	CASSFSGGAGGGEQYF	TGTGCCAGCAGCTTTTCGGGGGGGGCAGGGGGCGGGGAGCAGTACTTC
TRBJ1-4	TRBV11-2	-	-	CASSLGEKLFF	TGTGCCAGCAGCTTAGGTGAAAAACTGTTTTTT
TRBJ2-1	TRBV20-1	-	-	CSAKRNEQFF	TGCAGTGCTAAACGGAATGAGCAGTTCTTC
TRBJ2-2	TRBV14	-	TRBD1	CASSRQGALNTGELFF	TGTGCCAGCAGCCGACAGGGGGCACTGAACACCGGGGAGCTGTTTTTT
TRBJ2-3	TRBV7-9	-	TRBD2	CASSFSGASTDTQYF	TGTGCCAGCAGCTTTAGCGGGGCCAGCACAGATACGCAGTATTTT
TRBJ1-5	TRBV27	-	-	CASSLEGQQPQHF	TGTGCCAGCAGTTTAGAGGGGCAGCAGCCCCAGCATTTT
TRBJ2-7	TRBV10-3	-	TRBD1	CAISERDRNSYEQYF	TGTGCCATCAGTGAGCGGGACAGGAATTCCTACGAGCAGTACTTC
TRBJ1-6	TRBV7-8	-	TRBD1	CASSFLRPGQRNSPLHF	TGTGCCAGCAGCTTCCTCCGACCGGGACAGAGAAATTCACCCCTCCACTTT
TRBJ1-3	TRBV2	-	-	CASTVGGNTIYF	TGTGCCAGCACCGTAGGTGGAAACACCATATATTTT
TRBJ2-2	TRBV5-1	-	-	CASSSGGLPGELFF	TGCGCCAGCAGCTCCGGGGGTCTGCCCGGGGAGCTGTTTTTT
TRBJ1-6	TRBV6-5	-	-	CASSGGTYNSPLHF	TGTGCCAGCAGTGGAGGCACCTATAATTCACCCCTCCACTTT
TRBJ1-2	TRBV4-2	-	-	CASSQERSRENYGYTF	TGTGCCAGCAGCCAAGAGAGAAGCCGGGAGAACTATGGCTACACCTTC
TRBJ1-5	TRBV18	-	TRBD1	CASSPNGQGSNQPQHF	TGTGCCAGCTCACCAAATGGACAGGGGAGCAATCAGCCCCAGCATTTT
TRBJ2-7	TRBV2	-	TRBD1	CASSVERTGRNEQYF	TGTGCCAGCAGTGTAGAACGGACAGGGAGGAACGAGCAGTACTTC
TRBJ1-5	TRBV6-6	-	-	CASSYRAGDQPQHF	TGTGCCAGCAGTTACCGGGCAGGCGATCAGCCCCAGCATTTT
TRBJ2-1	TRBV13	-	TRBD2	CASSFLPGLAGAALYNEQFF	TGTGCCAGCAGCTTTTTACCCGGACTAGCGGGGGCCGCATTATACAATGAGCAGTTCTTC
TRBJ1-1	TRBV19	-	-	CASSITQFTEAFF	TGTGCCAGTAGTATAACACAGTTCACTGAAGCTTTCTTT
TRBJ2-3	TRBV2	-	-	CASSRLTPSTDTQYF	TGTGCCAGCTCTCGGCTGACCCCTAGCACAGATACGCAGTATTTT
TRBJ1-6	TRBV27	-	-	CASSTYKAPYNSPLHF	TGTGCCAGCAGTACCTACAAGGCCCCTTATAATTCACCCCTCCACTTT
TRBJ2-5	TRBV29-1	-	-	CSVGGTSFETQYF	TGCAGCGTTGGAGGGACGTCGTTCGAGACCCAGTACTTC
TRBJ1-2	TRBV5-1	-	-	CASSFSGLGNGYTF	TGCGCCAGCTCGTTCTCAGGGCTGGGTAATGGCTACACCTTC
TRBJ2-2	TRBV5-7	once	TRBD1	CASSHPPNRGRDTGELFF	TGTGCCAGCAGCCACCCCCCCAACAGGGGGCGGGACACCGGGGAGCTGTTTTTT
TRBJ1-1	TRBV7-2	few	TRBD1	CASSPGQGAGTEAFF	TGTGCCAGCAGCCCTGGACAGGGGGCGGGCACTGAAGCTTTCTTT
TRBJ1-5	TRBV4-2	-	-	CASSQGDSLSNQPQHF	TGTGCCAGCAGCCAAGGAGACAGTTTAAGCAATCAGCCCCAGCATTTT
TRBJ2-3	TRBV5-1	-	TRBD2	CASSLEAGVVTQYF	TGCGCCAGCAGCTTGGAAGCGGGGGTGGTTACGCAGTATTTT
TRBJ1-5	TRBV6-6	-	-	CASSYSHTADHQPQHF	TGTGCCAGCAGTTATTCACATACAGCGGACCATCAGCCCCAGCATTTT
TRBJ2-1	TRBV10-3	-	TRBD2	CATSASGGYNEQFF	TGTGCCACCTCCGCTAGCGGGGGATACAATGAGCAGTTCTTC
TRBJ1-1	TRBV19	-	-	CASSIGNELGTARGDFF	TGTGCCAGTAGTATAGGGAATGAATTGGGGACCGCGAGGGGCGACTTCTTT
TRBJ1-2	TRBV18	-	-	CASSTGTYGYTF	TGTGCCAGCTCAACAGGGACCTATGGCTACACCTTC
TRBJ1-1	TRBV28	-	-	CASSSFGDTEAFF	TGTGCCAGCAGTTCCTTTGGGGACACTGAAGCTTTCTTT
TRBJ2-3	TRBV6-1	-	TRBD2	CAGSYRGDLPDTQYF	TGTGCCGGGAGCTATCGGGGGGACCTCCCAGATACGCAGTATTTT
TRBJ2-2	TRBV18	-	-	CASSPLTRLPRELFF	TGTGCCAGCTCCCCCCTTACGCGACTACCTCGGGAGCTGTTTTTT
TRBJ1-6	TRBV7-6	-	-	CASSSNPTPGNSPLHF	TGTGCCAGCAGCTCCAACCCCACCCCAGGAAATTCACCCCTCCACTTT
TRBJ1-1	TRBV7-6	-	TRBD1	CASSADRGTEAFF	TGTGCCAGCAGCGCGGACAGGGGCACTGAAGCTTTCTTT
TRBJ2-5	TRBV19	-	-	CASSSLTGRGQETQYF	TGTGCCAGTAGTAGTTTAACGGGGCGAGGTCAAGAGACCCAGTACTTC
TRBJ2-3	TRBV11-2	-	TRBD2	CASSFGLAGISTDTQYF	TGTGCCAGCAGCTTTGGACTAGCGGGGATTAGCACAGATACGCAGTATTTT